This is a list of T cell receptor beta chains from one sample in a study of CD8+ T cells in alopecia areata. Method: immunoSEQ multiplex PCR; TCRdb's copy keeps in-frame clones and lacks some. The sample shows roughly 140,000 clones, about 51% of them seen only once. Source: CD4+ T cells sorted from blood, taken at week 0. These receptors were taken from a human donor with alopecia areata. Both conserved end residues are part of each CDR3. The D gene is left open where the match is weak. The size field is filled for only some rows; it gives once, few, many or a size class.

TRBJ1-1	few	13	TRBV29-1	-	CSAGLGQGLEALF	TGCAGCGCCGGTTTAGGGCAGGGTCTCGAAGCTCTCTTT
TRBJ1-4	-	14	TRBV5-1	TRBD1	CASSLSGGSEKLFF	TGCGCCAGCAGCCTTTCAGGGGGTAGTGAAAAACTGTTTTTT
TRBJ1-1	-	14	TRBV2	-	CASIKLKSNTEAFF	TGTGCCAGCATTAAGTTGAAAAGTAACACTGAAGCTTTCTTT
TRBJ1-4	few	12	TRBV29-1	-	CSVLSNNEKLFF	TGCAGCGTTCTGTCCAATAATGAAAAACTGTTTTTT
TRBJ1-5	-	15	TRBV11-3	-	CASSPTRVVHQPQHF	TGTGCCAGCAGCCCAACCAGGGTCGTACATCAGCCCCAGCATTTT
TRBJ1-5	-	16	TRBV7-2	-	CASSSSRTSSNQPQHF	TGTGCCAGCAGCTCCTCCAGGACAAGTAGCAATCAGCCCCAGCATTTT
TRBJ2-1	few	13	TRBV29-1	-	CSVHQRAYNEQFF	TGCAGCGTTCACCAGCGGGCCTACAATGAGCAGTTCTTC
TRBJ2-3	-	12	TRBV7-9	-	CASSKSTDTQYF	TGTGCCAGCAGCAAGAGCACAGATACGCAGTATTTT
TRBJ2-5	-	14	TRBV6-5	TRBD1	CASSRGQGSETQYF	TGTGCCAGCAGCCGGGGACAGGGTTCAGAGACCCAGTACTTC
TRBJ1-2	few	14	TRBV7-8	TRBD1	CASSVAGTGDGYTF	TGTGCCAGCAGCGTTGCCGGGACAGGGGATGGCTACACCTTC
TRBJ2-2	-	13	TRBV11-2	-	CASSLGESGELFF	TGTGCCAGCAGCTTGGGGGAATCCGGGGAGCTGTTTTTT
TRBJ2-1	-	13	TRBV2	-	CASSPTGYNEQFF	TGTGCCAGCAGTCCAACCGGATACAATGAGCAGTTCTTC
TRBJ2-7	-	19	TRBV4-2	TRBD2	CASSQDGGAGEGDVNEQYF	TGTGCCAGCAGCCAAGATGGCGGCGCGGGAGAAGGAGATGTTAACGAGCAGTACTTC
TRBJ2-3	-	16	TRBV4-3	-	CASSRGGGQGTDTQYF	TGCGCCAGCAGCCGAGGGGGAGGCCAGGGCACAGATACGCAGTATTTT
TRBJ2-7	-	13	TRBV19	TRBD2	CASSGSGRSEQYF	TGTGCCAGTAGTGGTAGCGGGAGATCCGAGCAGTACTTC
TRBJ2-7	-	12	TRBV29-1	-	CSVEGASYEQYF	TGCAGCGTTGAAGGGGCTTCCTACGAGCAGTACTTC
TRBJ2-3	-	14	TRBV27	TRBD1	CASIGTGVPDTQYF	TGTGCCAGCATAGGGACAGGGGTGCCAGATACGCAGTATTTT
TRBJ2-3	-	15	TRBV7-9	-	CASSLTTRPTDTQYF	TGTGCCAGCAGCTTAACGACGCGGCCCACAGATACGCAGTATTTT
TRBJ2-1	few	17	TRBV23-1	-	CASSQSRRIRPAFEQFF	TGCGCCAGCAGTCAATCTCGACGGATTCGCCCCGCTTTCGAGCAGTTCTTC
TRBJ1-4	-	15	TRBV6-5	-	CASSYSQGGAGKLFF	TGTGCCAGCAGTTACTCTCAGGGAGGGGCTGGAAAACTGTTTTTT
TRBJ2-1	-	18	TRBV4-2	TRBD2	CASSQGNPLAGGLAEQFF	TGTGCCAGCAGCCAGGGCAACCCACTAGCGGGAGGACTGGCCGAGCAGTTCTTC
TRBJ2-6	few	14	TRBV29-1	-	CSVGVNSGANVLTF	TGCAGCGTTGGGGTGAATTCTGGGGCCAACGTCCTGACTTTC
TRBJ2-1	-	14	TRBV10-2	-	CASSEGGAYNEQFF	TGCGCCAGCAGTGAAGGGGGAGCCTACAATGAGCAGTTCTTC
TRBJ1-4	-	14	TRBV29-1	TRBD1	CSAAQGVANEKLFF	TGCAGCGCCGCACAGGGGGTGGCTAATGAAAAACTGTTTTTT
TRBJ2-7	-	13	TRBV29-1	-	CSVRLRGSYEQYF	TGCAGCGTGCGTCTCCGGGGGAGCTACGAGCAGTACTTC
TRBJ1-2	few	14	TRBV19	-	CASSDRTVPGGYTF	TGTGCCAGTAGTGACCGGACCGTACCGGGTGGCTACACCTTC
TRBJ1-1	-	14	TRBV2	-	CASRIQGGFTEAFF	TGTGCCAGCAGGATACAGGGAGGTTTCACTGAAGCTTTCTTT
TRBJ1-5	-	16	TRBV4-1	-	CASSQDSDRSNQPQHF	TGCGCCAGCAGCCAAGATTCGGACCGGAGCAATCAGCCCCAGCATTTT
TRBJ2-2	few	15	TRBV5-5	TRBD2	CASSLWTSGTGELFF	TGTGCCAGCAGCTTATGGACTAGCGGGACCGGGGAGCTGTTTTTT
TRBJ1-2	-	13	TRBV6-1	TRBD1	CASRTPGQGGYTF	TGTGCCAGCAGAACCCCCGGACAGGGTGGCTACACCTTC
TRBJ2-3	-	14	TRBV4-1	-	CASAQGASTDTQYF	TGCGCCAGCGCGCAAGGCGCTAGCACAGATACGCAGTATTTT